This is a list of T cell receptor beta chains from one sample in a study of graft-versus-host responses after intestinal transplantation. TCRdb's table, derived via immunoSEQ multiplex PCR, lists solely in-frame clones and lacks some. The sample comprises 20,000 to 25,000 clones, roughly 44% of which are singletons, and about 1.3% rests with the top ten. The sequences come from alloreactive CD8+ T cells from a mixed lymphocyte reaction culture, collected before transplantation. The receptors originated from a human patient who was an organ donor for intestinal transplantation. Both conserved end residues are part of each CDR3. A D gene is named only where the DNA matches it firmly.

v_call	d_call	j_call	cdr3_aa	cdr3_nt
TRBV6-6	-	TRBJ2-7	CASSLGREQYF	TGTGCCAGCAGCCTAGGGCGCGAGCAGTACTTC
TRBV6-6	-	TRBJ1-5	CASSYSGGNQPQHF	TGTGCCAGCAGTTACTCAGGGGGCAATCAGCCCCAGCATTTT
TRBV7-9	TRBD1	TRBJ1-3	CASSLARQGALGNTIYF	TGTGCCAGCAGCTTAGCAAGACAGGGGGCGCTCGGAAACACCATATATTTT
TRBV7-3	-	TRBJ2-3	CASSLTMWITDTQYF	TGTGCCAGCAGCTTGACGATGTGGATCACAGATACGCAGTATTTT
TRBV6-1	-	TRBJ2-7	CASSEKVLPSYEQYF	TGTGCCAGCAGTGAAAAAGTCCTACCTTCCTACGAGCAGTACTTC
TRBV7-9	-	TRBJ1-3	CASSLLVAIFGNTIYF	TGTGCCAGCAGCTTATTGGTGGCAATCTTTGGAAACACCATATATTTT
TRBV27	TRBD1	TRBJ2-5	CASSLWGQGGETQYF	TGTGCCAGCAGTTTATGGGGACAGGGAGGAGAGACCCAGTACTTC
TRBV6-4	-	TRBJ1-4	CASSTPSTNEKLFF	TGTGCCAGCAGTACCCCTTCAACTAATGAAAAACTGTTTTTT
TRBV27	TRBD2	TRBJ2-1	CASSSIGLAGDPEQFF	TGTGCCAGCAGTTCCATCGGACTAGCGGGAGACCCTGAGCAGTTCTTC
TRBV21-1	-	TRBJ2-7	CASTKYEQYF	TGTGCCAGCACCAAGTACGAGCAGTACTTC